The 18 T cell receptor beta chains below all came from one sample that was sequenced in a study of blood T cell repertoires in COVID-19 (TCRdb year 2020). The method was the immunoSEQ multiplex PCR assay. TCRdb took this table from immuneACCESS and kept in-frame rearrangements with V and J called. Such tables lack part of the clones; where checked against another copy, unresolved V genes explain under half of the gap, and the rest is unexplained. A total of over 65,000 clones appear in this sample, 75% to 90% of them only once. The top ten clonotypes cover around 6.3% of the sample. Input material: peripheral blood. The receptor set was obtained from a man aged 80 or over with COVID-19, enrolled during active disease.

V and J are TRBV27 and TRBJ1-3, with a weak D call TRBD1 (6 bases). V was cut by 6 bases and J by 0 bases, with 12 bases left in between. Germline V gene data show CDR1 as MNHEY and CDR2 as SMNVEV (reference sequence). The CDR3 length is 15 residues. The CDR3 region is CASRLTGTSGNTIYF. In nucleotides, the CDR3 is TGTGCCAGCAGGCTCACAGGGACCTCTGGAAACACCATATATTTT.

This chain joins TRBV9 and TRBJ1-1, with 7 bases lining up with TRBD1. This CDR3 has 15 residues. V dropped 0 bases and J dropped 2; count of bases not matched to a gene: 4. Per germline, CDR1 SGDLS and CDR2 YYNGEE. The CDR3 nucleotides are TGTGCCAGCAGCGTAGGGGGGACAGCCAACACTGAAGCTTTCTTT. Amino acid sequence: CASSVGGTANTEAFF.

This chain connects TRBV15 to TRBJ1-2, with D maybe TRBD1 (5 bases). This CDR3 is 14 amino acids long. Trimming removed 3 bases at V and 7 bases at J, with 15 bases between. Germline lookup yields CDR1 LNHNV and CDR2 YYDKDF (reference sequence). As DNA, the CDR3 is TGTGCCACCAGCAGGGCCTTGCAGGGTGGTGGCTACACCTTC. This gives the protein CATSRALQGGGYTF.

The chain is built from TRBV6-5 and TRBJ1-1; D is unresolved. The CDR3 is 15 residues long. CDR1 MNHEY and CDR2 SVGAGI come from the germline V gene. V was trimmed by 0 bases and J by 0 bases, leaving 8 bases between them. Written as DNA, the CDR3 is TGTGCCAGCAGTTACTCGTCGAACATGAACACTGAAGCTTTCTTT. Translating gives CASSYSSNMNTEAFF.

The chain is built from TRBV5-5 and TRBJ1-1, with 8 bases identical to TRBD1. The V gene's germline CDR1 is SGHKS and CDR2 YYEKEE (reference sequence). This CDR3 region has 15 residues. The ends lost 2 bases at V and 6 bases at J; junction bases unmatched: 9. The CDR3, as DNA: TGTGCCAGCAGCTTACAGGGGGGAGATAAGGCTGAAGCTTTCTTT. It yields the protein CASSLQGGDKAEAFF.

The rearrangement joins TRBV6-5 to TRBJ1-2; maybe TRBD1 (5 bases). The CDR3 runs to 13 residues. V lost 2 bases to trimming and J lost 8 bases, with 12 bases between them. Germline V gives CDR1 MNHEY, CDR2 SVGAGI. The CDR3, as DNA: TGTGCCAGCAGTTACCCAGGGAATAGAGGCTACACCTTC. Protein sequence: CASSYPGNRGYTF.

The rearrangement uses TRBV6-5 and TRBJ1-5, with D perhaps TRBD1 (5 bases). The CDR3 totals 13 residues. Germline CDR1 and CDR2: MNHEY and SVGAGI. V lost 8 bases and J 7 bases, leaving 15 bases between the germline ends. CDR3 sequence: CASVSSRDQPQHF. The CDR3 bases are TGTGCCAGCGTATCGTCGCGGGACCAGCCCCAGCATTTT.

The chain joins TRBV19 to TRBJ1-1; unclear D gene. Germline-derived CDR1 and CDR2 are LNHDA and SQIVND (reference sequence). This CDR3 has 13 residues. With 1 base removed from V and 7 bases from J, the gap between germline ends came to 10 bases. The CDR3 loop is CASSIAPLGEAFF. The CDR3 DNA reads TGTGCCAGTAGTATAGCTCCTCTCGGTGAAGCTTTCTTT.

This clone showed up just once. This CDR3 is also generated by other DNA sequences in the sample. In nucleotides, the CDR3 is TGTGCCAGCTCACCAGGGAGATCTTACGAGCAGTACTTC. Its protein is CASSPGRSYEQYF. The gene calls are TRBV18 and TRBJ2-7, with D possibly matching TRBD2 (5 bases). V was trimmed by 2 bases and J by 4 bases, leaving 9 bases between them. This CDR3 is 13 amino acids long. Germline-derived CDR1 and CDR2 are KGHSH and LQKENI.

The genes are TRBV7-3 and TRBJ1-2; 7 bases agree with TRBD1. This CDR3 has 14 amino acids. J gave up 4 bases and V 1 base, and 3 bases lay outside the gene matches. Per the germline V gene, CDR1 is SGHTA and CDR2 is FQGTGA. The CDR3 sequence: CASSLSPGGYGYTF. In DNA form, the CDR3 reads TGTGCCAGCAGCTTAAGCCCAGGGGGCTATGGCTACACCTTC.

CDR3 protein: CASSLAGQGYGYTF. DNA of the CDR3: TGTGCCAGCAGCTTAGCGGGGCAGGGGTATGGCTACACCTTC. The V and J genes are TRBV7-9 and TRBJ1-2, with a tentative D call TRBD1 (6 bases). V gave up 0 bases and J gave up 5 bases, with 10 bases separating them. The CDR3 loop spans 14 amino acids. Germline assignment: CDR1 SEHNR and CDR2 FQNEAQ (reference sequence).

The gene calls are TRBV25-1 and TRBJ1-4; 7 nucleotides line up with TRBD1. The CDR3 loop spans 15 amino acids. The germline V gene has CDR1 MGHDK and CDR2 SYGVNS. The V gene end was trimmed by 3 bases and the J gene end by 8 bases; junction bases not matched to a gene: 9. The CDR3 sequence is CASSDPGQLVEKLFF. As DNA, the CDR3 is TGTGCCAGCAGTGACCCGGGACAGCTGGTCGAAAAACTGTTTTTT.

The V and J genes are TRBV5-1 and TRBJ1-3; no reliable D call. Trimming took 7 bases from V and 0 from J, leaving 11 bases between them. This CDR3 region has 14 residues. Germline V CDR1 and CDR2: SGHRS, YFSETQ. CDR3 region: CASAPGYSGNTIYF. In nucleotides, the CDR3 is TGCGCCAGCGCCCCCGGGTACTCTGGAAACACCATATATTTT. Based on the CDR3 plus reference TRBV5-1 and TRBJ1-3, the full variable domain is KAGVTQTPRYLIKTRGQQVTLSCSPISGHRSVSWYQQTPGQGLQFLFEYFSETQRNKGNFPGRFSGRQFSNSRSEMNVSTLELGDSALYLCASAPGYSGNTIYFGEGSWLTVV.

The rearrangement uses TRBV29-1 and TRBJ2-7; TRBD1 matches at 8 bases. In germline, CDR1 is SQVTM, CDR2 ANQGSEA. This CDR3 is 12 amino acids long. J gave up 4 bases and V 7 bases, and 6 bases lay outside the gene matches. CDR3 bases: TGCAGCGCTGGACAGGGCAGGTACGAGCAGTACTTC. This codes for CSAGQGRYEQYF.

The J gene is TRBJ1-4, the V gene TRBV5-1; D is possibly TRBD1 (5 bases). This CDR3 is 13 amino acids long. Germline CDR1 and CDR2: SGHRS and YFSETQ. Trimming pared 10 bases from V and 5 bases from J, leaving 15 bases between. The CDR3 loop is CASSPHRNEKLFF. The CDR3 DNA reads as TGCGCCTCCTCCCCCCACAGGAATGAAAAACTGTTTTTT.

CDR3 bases: TGTGCCAGCAGCCTAGCGGGGGGGCAAGAGACCCAGTACTTC. Translating it yields CASSLAGGQETQYF. V and J are TRBV11-3 and TRBJ2-5, with 12 bases that match TRBD2. Germline CDR1 and CDR2: SGHNT and YENEEA. The CDR3 is 14 residues long. V lost 5 bases, J lost 2 bases, and 0 bases stayed unmatched.

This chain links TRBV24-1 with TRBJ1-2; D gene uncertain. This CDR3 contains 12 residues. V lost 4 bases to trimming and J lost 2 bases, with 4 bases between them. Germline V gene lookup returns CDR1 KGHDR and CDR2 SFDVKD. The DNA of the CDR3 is TGTGCCACCAGTGACAAAAACTATGGCTACACCTTC. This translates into CATSDKNYGYTF.

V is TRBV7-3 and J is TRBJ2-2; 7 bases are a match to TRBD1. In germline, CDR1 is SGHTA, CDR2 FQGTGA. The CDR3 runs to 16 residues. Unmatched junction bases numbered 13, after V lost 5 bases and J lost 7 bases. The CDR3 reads CASSGDRVVLGGELFF. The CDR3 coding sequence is TGTGCCAGCAGCGGCGACAGGGTGGTTCTGGGCGGGGAGCTGTTTTTT.